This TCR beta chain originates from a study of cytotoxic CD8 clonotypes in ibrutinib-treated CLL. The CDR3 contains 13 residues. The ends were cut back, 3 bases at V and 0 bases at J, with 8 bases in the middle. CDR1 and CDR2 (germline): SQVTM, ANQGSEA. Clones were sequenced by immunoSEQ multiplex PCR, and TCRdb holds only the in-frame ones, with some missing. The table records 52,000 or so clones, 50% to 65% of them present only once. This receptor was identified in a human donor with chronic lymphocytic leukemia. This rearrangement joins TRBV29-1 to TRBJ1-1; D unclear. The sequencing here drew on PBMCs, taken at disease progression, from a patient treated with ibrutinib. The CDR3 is CSVETGMNTEAFF. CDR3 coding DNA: TGCAGCGTTGAGACGGGGATGAACACTGAAGCTTTCTTT.